This section outlines one T cell receptor beta chain sequence together with its context. The antigen remains unidentified. This entry is derived from a study of radiotherapy plus CTLA-4 blockade in lung cancer. Study-wide background: Objective responses were documented in around 18% of patients, with disease control in about 28%.

The CDR3 totals 16 residues. Germline-derived CDR1 and CDR2 are SGHRS and YFSETQ. Trimming took 0 bases from V and 2 from J, leaving 13 bases between them. Study-wide results and limits: An expansion of tumor-derived TCR clones occurred in blood after radiotherapy plus ipilimumab.

TCRdb's table, derived via immunoSEQ multiplex PCR, lists solely in-frame clones and lacks some. The data show tens of thousands of clones, approximately 78% seen once. This clonotype was obtained from a human donor with non-small cell lung cancer that progressed on radiotherapy plus ipilimumab. This chain uses TRBV5-1 with TRBJ2-3; unclear D gene. The sequences come from peripheral blood, collected from a patient treated with radiotherapy plus ipilimumab. The CDR3 here is CASSLALSANTDTQYF. In nucleotides, the CDR3 is TGCGCCAGCAGCTTGGCTTTGAGCGCCAACACAGATACGCAGTATTTT.